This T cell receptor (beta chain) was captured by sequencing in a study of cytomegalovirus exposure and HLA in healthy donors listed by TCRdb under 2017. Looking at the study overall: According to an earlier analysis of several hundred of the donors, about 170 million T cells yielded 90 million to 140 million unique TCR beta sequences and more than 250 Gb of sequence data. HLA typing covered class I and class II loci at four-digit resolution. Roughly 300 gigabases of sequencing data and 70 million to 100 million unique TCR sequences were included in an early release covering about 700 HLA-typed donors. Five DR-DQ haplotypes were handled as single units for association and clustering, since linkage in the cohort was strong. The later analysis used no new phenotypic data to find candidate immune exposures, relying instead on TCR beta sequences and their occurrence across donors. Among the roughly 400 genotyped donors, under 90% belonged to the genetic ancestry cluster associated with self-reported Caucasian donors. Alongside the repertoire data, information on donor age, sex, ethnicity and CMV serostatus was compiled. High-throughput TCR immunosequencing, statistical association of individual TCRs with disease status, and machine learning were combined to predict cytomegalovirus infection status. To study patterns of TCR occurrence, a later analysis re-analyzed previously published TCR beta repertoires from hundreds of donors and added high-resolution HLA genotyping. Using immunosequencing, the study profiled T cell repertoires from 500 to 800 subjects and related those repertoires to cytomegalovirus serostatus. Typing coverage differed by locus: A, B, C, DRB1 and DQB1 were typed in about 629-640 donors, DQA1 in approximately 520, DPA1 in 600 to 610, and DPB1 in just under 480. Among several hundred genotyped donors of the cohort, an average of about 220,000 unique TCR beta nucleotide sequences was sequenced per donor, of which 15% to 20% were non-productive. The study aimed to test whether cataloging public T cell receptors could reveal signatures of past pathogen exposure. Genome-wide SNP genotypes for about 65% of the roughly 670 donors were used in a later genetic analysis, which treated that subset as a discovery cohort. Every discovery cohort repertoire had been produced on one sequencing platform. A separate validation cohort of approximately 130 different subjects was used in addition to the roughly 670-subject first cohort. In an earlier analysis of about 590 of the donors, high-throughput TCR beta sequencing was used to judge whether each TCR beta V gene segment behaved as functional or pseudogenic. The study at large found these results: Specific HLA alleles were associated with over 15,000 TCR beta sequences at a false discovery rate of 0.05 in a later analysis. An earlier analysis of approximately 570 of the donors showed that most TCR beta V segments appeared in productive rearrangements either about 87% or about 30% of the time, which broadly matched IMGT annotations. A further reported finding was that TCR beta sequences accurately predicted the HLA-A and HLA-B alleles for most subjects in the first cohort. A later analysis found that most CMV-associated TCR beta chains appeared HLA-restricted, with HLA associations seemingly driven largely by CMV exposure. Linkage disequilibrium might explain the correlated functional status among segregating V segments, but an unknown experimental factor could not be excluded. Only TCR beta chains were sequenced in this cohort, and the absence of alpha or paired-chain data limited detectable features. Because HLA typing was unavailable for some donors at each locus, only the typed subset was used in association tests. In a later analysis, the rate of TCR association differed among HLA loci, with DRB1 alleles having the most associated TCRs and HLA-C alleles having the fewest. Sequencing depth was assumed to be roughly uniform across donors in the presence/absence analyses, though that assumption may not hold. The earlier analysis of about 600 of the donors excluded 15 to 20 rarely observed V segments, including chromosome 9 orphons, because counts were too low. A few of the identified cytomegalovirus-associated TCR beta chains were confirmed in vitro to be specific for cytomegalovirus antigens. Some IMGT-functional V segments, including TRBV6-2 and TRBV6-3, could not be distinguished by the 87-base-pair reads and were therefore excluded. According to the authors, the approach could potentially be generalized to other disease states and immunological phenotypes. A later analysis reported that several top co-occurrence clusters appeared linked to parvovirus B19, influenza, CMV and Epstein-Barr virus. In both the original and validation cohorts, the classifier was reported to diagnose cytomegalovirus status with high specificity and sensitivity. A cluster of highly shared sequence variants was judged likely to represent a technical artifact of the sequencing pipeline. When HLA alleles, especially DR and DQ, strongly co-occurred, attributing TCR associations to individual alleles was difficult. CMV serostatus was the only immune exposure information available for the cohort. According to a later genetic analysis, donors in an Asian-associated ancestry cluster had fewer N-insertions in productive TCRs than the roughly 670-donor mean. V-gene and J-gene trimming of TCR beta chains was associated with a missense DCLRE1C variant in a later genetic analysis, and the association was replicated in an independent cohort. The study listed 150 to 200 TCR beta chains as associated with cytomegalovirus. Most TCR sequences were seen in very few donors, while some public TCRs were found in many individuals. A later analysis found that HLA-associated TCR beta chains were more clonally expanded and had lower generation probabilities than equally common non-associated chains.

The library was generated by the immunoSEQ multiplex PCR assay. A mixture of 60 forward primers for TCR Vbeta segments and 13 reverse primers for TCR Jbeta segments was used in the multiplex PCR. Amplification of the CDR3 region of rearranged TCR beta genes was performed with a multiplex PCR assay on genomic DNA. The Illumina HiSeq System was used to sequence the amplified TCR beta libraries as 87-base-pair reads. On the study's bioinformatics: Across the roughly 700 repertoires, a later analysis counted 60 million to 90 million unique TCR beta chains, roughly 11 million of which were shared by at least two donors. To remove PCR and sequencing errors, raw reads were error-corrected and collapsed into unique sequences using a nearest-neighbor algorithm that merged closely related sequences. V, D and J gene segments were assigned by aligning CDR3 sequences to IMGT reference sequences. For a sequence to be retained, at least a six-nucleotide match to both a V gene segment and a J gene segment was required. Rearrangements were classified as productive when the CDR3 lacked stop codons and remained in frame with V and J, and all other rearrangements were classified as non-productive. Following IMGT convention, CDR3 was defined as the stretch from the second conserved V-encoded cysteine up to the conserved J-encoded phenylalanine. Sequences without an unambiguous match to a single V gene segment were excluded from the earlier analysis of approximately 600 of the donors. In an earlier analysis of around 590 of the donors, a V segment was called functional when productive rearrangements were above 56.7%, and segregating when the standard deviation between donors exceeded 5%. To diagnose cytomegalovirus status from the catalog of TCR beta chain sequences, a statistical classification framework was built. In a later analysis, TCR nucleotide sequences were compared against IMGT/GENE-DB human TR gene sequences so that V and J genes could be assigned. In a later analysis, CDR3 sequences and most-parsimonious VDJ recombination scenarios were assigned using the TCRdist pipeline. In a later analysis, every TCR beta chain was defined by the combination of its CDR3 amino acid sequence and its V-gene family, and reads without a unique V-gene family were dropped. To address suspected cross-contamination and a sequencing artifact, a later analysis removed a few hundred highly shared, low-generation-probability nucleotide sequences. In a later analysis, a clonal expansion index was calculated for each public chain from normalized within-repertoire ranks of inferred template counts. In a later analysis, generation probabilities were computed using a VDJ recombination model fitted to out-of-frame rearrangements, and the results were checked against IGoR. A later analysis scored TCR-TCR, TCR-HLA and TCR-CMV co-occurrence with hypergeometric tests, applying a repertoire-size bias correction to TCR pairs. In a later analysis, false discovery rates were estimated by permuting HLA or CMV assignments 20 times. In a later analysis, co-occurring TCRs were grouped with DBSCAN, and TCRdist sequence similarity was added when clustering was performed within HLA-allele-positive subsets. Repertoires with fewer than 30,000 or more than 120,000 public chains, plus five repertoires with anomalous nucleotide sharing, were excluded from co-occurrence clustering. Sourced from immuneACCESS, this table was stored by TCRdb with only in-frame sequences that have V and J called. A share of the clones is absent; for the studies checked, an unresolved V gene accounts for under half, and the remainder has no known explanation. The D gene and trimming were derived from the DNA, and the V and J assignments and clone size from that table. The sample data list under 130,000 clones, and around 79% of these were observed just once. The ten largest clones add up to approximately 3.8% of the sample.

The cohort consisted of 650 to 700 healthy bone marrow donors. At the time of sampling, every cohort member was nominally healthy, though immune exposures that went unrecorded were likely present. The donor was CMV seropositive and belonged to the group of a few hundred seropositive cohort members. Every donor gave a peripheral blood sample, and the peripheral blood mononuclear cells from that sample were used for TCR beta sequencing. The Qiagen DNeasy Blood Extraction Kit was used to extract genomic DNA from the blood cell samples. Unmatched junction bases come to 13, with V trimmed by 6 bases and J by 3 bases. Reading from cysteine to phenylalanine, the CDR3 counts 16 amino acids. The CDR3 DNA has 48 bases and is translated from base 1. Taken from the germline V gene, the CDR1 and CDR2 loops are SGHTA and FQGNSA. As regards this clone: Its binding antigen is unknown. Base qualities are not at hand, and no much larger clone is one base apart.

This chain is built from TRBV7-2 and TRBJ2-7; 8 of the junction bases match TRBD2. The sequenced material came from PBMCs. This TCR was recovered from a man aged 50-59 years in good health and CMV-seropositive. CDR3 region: CASSPLGGGPVYEQYF. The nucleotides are TGTGCCAGCAGTCCGCTCGGGGGGGGGCCCGTCTACGAGCAGTACTTC.